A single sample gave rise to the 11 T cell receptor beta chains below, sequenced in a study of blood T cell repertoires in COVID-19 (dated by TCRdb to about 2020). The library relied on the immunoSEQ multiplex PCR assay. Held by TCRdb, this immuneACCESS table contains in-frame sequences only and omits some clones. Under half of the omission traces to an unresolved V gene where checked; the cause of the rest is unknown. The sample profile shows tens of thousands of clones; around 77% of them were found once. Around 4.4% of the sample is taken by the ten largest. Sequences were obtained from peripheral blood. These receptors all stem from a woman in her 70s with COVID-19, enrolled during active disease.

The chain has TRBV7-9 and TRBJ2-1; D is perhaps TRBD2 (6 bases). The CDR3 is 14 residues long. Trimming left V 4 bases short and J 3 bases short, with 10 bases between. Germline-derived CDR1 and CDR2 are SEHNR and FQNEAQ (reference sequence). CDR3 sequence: CASSSSRDYNEQFF. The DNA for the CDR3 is TGTGCCAGCAGCTCGTCGCGGGACTACAATGAGCAGTTCTTC.

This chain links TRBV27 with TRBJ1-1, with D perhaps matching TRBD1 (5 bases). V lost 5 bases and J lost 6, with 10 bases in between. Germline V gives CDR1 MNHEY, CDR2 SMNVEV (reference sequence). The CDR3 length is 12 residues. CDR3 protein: CASSHRGAEAFF. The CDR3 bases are TGTGCCAGCAGTCATCGGGGGGCTGAAGCTTTCTTT.

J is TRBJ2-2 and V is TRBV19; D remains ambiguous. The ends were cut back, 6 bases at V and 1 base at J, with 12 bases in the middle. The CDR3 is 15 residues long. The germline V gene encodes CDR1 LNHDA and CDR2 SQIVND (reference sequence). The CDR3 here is CASSPVEENTGELFF. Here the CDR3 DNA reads TGTGCCAGTAGCCCCGTCGAGGAGAACACCGGGGAGCTGTTTTTT.

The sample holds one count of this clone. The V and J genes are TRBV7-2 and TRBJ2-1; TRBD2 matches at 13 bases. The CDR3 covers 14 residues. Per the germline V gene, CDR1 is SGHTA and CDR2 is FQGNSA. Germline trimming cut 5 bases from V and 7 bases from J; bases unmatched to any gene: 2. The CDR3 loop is CASSVGLAGNEQFF. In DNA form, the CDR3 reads TGTGCCAGCAGCGTGGGACTAGCGGGGAATGAGCAGTTCTTC.

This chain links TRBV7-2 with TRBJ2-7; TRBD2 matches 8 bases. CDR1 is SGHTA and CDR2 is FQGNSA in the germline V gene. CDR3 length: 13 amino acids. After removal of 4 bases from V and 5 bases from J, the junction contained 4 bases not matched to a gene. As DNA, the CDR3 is TGTGCCAGCAGCTCCCGGGGGGGGAACGAGCAGTACGTC. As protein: CASSSRGGNEQYV.

Here the CDR3 reads CASSLEARHRYNEQFF. The CDR3 DNA is TGTGCCAGCAGCTTAGAGGCGCGACACCGATACAATGAGCAGTTCTTC. V is TRBV7-9 and J is TRBJ2-1; D is uncertain. The CDR3 is 16 amino acids. From germline, CDR1 is SEHNR and CDR2 FQNEAQ (reference sequence). V was shortened by 1 base and J by 4 bases, with 14 bases between the two germline ends.

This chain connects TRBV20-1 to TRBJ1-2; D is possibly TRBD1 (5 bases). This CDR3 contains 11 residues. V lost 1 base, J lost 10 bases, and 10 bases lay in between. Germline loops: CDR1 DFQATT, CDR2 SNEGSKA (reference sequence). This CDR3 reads CSARGSGDYTF. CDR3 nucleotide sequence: TGCAGTGCTAGAGGGTCGGGGGACTACACCTTC.

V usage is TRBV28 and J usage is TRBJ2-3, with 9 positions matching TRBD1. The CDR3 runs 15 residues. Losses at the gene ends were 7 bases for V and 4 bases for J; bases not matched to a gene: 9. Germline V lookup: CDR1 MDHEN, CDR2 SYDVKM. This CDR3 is CASTDRGDYADTQYF. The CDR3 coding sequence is TGTGCCAGCACCGACAGGGGGGACTACGCAGATACGCAGTATTTT.

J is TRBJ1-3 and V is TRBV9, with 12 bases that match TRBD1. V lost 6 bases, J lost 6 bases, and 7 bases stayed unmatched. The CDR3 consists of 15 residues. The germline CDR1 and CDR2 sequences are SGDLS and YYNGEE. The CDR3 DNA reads TGTGCCAGCACCCCCGGGACAGGGGGCGAAAACACCATATATTTT. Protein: CASTPGTGGENTIYF.

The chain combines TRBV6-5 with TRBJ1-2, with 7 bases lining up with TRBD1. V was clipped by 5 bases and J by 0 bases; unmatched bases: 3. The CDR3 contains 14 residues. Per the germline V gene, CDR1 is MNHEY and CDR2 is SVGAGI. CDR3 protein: CASSTGETNYGYTF. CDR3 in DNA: TGTGCCAGCAGTACAGGGGAGACTAACTATGGCTACACCTTC.

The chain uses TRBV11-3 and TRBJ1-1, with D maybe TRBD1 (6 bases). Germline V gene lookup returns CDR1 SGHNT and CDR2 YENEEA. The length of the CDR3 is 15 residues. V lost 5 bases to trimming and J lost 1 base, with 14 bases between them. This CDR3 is CASSAHTGTNTEAFF. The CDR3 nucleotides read TGTGCCAGCAGCGCCCATACAGGGACGAACACTGAAGCTTTCTTT.